This is a list of T cell receptor beta chains from one sample in a study of regulatory T cells in long-lasting Graves disease. TCRdb called the multiplex PCR reads again in MiXCR, with one record for every CDR3 protein. Of roughly 250,000 distinct CDR3 sequences listed, 15% to 20% are singletons. This same sample was also part of a study on T cells in Graves' hyperthyroidism and ophthalmopathy.

The source was peripheral blood mononuclear cells (PBMCs), collected at new diagnosis, from a patient treated with antithyroid drugs. These receptor sequences come from a woman under 40 with Graves disease. Both conserved end residues are part of each CDR3. The D gene is left open where the match is weak. Expanded clones get a size class; other rows say once, few or many, or leave the size out.

cdr3_aa: CASSTRQGQTRGTGELFF; cdr3_nt: TGTGCCAGCAGCACCCGACAGGGCCAAACCCGAGGGACCGGGGAGCTGTTTTTT; j_call: TRBJ2-2; clone_size: few; v_call: TRBV9; d_call: TRBD1
cdr3_aa: CATHSISGSDTQYF; cdr3_nt: TGTGCCACCCATTCAATAAGTGGGTCCGATACGCAGTATTTT; j_call: TRBJ2-3; clone_size: -; v_call: TRBV15; d_call: -
cdr3_aa: CSANLGGSQILTF; cdr3_nt: TGCAGTGCAAACCTGGGGGGTTCCCAAATACTCACCTTC; j_call: TRBJ1-2; clone_size: many; v_call: TRBV20-1; d_call: -
cdr3_aa: CASSQAGLVTDTQYF; cdr3_nt: TGTGCCAGCAGCCAAGCGGGACTAGTTACAGATACGCAGTATTTT; j_call: TRBJ2-3; clone_size: many; v_call: TRBV3-1; d_call: TRBD2
cdr3_aa: CSVEVQTTEAFF; cdr3_nt: TGCAGCGTTGAAGTACAGACCACTGAAGCTTTCTTT; j_call: TRBJ1-1; clone_size: many; v_call: TRBV29-1; d_call: -
cdr3_aa: CASSYLAGPYGYTF; cdr3_nt: TGTGCCAGCAGTTACCTCGCGGGTCCCTATGGCTACACCTTC; j_call: TRBJ1-2; clone_size: many; v_call: TRBV6-5; d_call: -
cdr3_aa: CASRVGRPSSYEQYF; cdr3_nt: TGTGCCAGCAGGGTGGGACGGCCGAGCTCCTACGAGCAGTACTTC; j_call: TRBJ2-7; clone_size: -; v_call: TRBV12-3/TRBV12-4; d_call: -
cdr3_aa: CAVLRYGSNQPQHF; cdr3_nt: TGTGCCGTTCTTCGGTACGGTAGCAATCAGCCCCAGCATTTT; j_call: TRBJ1-5; clone_size: few; v_call: TRBV30; d_call: -
cdr3_aa: CASSFGTGADTQYF; cdr3_nt: TGCGCCAGCAGCTTTGGGACTGGAGCAGATACGCAGTATTTT; j_call: TRBJ2-3; clone_size: -; v_call: TRBV5-1; d_call: -
cdr3_aa: CASSRDRSEGTDTQYF; cdr3_nt: TGTGCCAGCAGTCGTGACAGGTCGGAGGGCACAGATACGCAGTATTTT; j_call: TRBJ2-3; clone_size: -; v_call: TRBV4-2; d_call: -
cdr3_aa: CSARARTGPTIPNYGYTF; cdr3_nt: TGCAGTGCTAGAGCGAGGACAGGGCCCACTATTCCTAACTATGGCTACACCTTC; j_call: TRBJ1-2; clone_size: many; v_call: TRBV20-1; d_call: TRBD1
cdr3_aa: CASSGQGSTNEKLFF; cdr3_nt: TGCGCCAGCAGCGGGCAGGGGTCCACTAATGAAAAACTGTTTTTT; j_call: TRBJ1-4; clone_size: few; v_call: TRBV4-1; d_call: -
cdr3_aa: CASLPSTSTYEQYF; cdr3_nt: TGTGCCAGCCTTCCCTCGACTAGCACCTACGAGCAGTACTTC; j_call: TRBJ2-7; clone_size: many; v_call: TRBV7-2; d_call: TRBD2
cdr3_aa: CASSRDLTGLEASF; cdr3_nt: TGTGCCAGCAGCCGTGACCTGACAGGTCTTGAAGCTTCCTTT; j_call: TRBJ1-1; clone_size: few; v_call: TRBV11-1; d_call: -
cdr3_aa: CASSPDGIESGNTIYF; cdr3_nt: TGTGCCAGCTCACCGGACGGGATAGAGTCTGGAAACACCATATATTTT; j_call: TRBJ1-3; clone_size: few; v_call: TRBV18; d_call: -
cdr3_aa: CSATVKTQKGKLFF; cdr3_nt: TGCAGCGCTACTGTTAAGACGCAAAAGGGAAAACTGTTTTTT; j_call: TRBJ1-4; clone_size: -; v_call: TRBV29-1; d_call: -
cdr3_aa: CASSPSQGGQSNTGELFF; cdr3_nt: TGTGCCAGCAGCCCGTCACAGGGGGGACAATCGAACACCGGGGAGCTGTTTTTT; j_call: TRBJ2-2; clone_size: -; v_call: TRBV9; d_call: TRBD1
cdr3_aa: CASSLTAGPKQETQYF; cdr3_nt: TGCGCCAGCAGCTTGACGGCGGGGCCTAAACAAGAGACCCAGTACTTC; j_call: TRBJ2-5; clone_size: many; v_call: TRBV5-1; d_call: -
cdr3_aa: CASSEEAYYEQYF; cdr3_nt: TGTGCCAGCAGTGAGGAGGCTTACTACGAGCAGTACTTC; j_call: TRBJ2-7; clone_size: few; v_call: TRBV6-1; d_call: -
cdr3_aa: CASSLRGSGFNYGYTF; cdr3_nt: TGTGCCAGCAGCCTCCGGGGGAGCGGGTTTAACTATGGCTACACCTTC; j_call: TRBJ1-2; clone_size: -; v_call: TRBV2; d_call: -
cdr3_aa: CATSRRDRNQPQHF; cdr3_nt: TGTGCCACCAGCAGGCGGGACAGAAATCAGCCCCAGCATTTT; j_call: TRBJ1-5; clone_size: -; v_call: TRBV15; d_call: TRBD1
cdr3_aa: CASSPPGLNEQFF; cdr3_nt: TGTGCCAGCTCACCTCCGGGACTCAATGAGCAGTTCTTC; j_call: TRBJ2-1; clone_size: many; v_call: TRBV18; d_call: -
cdr3_aa: CASRVTSNTEAFF; cdr3_nt: TGTGCCAGCAGGGTAACGTCGAACACTGAAGCTTTCTTT; j_call: TRBJ1-1; clone_size: many; v_call: TRBV2; d_call: -
cdr3_aa: CASKGTFGHGAFF; cdr3_nt: TGTGCCAGTAAGGGAACTTTCGGCCACGGGGCTTTCTTT; j_call: TRBJ1-1; clone_size: few; v_call: TRBV19; d_call: -
cdr3_aa: CASSLAGTGMVEQYF; cdr3_nt: TGTGCCAGCAGCTTGGCCGGGACAGGGATGGTCGAGCAGTACTTC; j_call: TRBJ2-7; clone_size: -; v_call: TRBV5-4; d_call: TRBD1
cdr3_aa: CASSQDPESEQFF; cdr3_nt: TGCGCCAGCAGCCAAGACCCCGAGAGTGAGCAGTTCTTC; j_call: TRBJ2-1; clone_size: few; v_call: TRBV4-1; d_call: -
cdr3_aa: CASSRYTGTAGNTIYF; cdr3_nt: TGTGCCAGCAGCCGGTATACCGGGACTGCTGGAAACACCATATATTTT; j_call: TRBJ1-3; clone_size: many; v_call: TRBV7-8; d_call: -
cdr3_aa: CASSAQGAVYGYTF; cdr3_nt: TGTGCCAGCAGTGCACAGGGGGCGGTCTATGGCTACACCTTC; j_call: TRBJ1-2; clone_size: few; v_call: TRBV6-2/TRBV6-3; d_call: TRBD1
cdr3_aa: CSARLTGGFGNEQFF; cdr3_nt: TGCAGTGCTAGACTTACAGGGGGGTTCGGGAATGAGCAGTTCTTC; j_call: TRBJ2-1; clone_size: many; v_call: TRBV20-1; d_call: TRBD1
cdr3_aa: CASSGQPQALIIAQHF; cdr3_nt: TGTGCCAGCAGCGGCCAGCCCCAAGCCCTGATAATTGCCCAGCATTTT; j_call: TRBJ1-5; clone_size: many; v_call: TRBV12-3/TRBV12-4; d_call: -
cdr3_aa: CASSYPRALRGQYF; cdr3_nt: TGTGCCAGCAGTTACCCGCGGGCCCTAAGAGGGCAGTATTTT; j_call: TRBJ2-3; clone_size: many; v_call: TRBV6-5; d_call: -
cdr3_aa: CASSYSEGEKNIQYF; cdr3_nt: TGTGCCAGCAGTTACTCGGAGGGAGAGAAAAACATTCAGTACTTC; j_call: TRBJ2-4; clone_size: few; v_call: TRBV6-2/TRBV6-3; d_call: -
cdr3_aa: CSARGASTEAFF; cdr3_nt: TGCAGTGCTAGGGGGGCGAGCACTGAAGCTTTCTTT; j_call: TRBJ1-1; clone_size: many; v_call: TRBV20-1; d_call: -
cdr3_aa: CASRRGQGEQYF; cdr3_nt: TGTGCCAGCCGACGAGGGCAAGGCGAGCAGTACTTC; j_call: TRBJ2-7; clone_size: many; v_call: TRBV6-1; d_call: -
cdr3_aa: CASSYTQGAGEQYF; cdr3_nt: TGTGCCAGCAGTTACACACAGGGGGCGGGCGAGCAGTACTTC; j_call: TRBJ2-7; clone_size: many; v_call: TRBV6-2/TRBV6-3; d_call: TRBD1
cdr3_aa: CASSYAPNLSNEQFF; cdr3_nt: TGTGCCAGCAGCTACGCCCCAAACCTCTCCAATGAGCAGTTCTTC; j_call: TRBJ2-1; clone_size: -; v_call: TRBV7-6; d_call: -
cdr3_aa: CASSPRQSDHNSPLHF; cdr3_nt: TGCGCCAGCAGCCCAAGACAGTCAGATCATAATTCACCCCTCCACTTT; j_call: TRBJ1-6; clone_size: few; v_call: TRBV5-1; d_call: -
cdr3_aa: CASSPPGLPSGNTIYF; cdr3_nt: TGTGCCAGCTCACCACCGGGACTCCCCTCTGGAAACACCATATATTTT; j_call: TRBJ1-3; clone_size: many; v_call: TRBV18; d_call: -
cdr3_aa: CATSRGDGSNQPQHF; cdr3_nt: TGTGCCACCAGCAGAGGAGACGGAAGCAATCAGCCCCAGCATTTT; j_call: TRBJ1-5; clone_size: many; v_call: TRBV15; d_call: -
cdr3_aa: CASTPDSLNTEAFF; cdr3_nt: TGTGCCAGCACCCCGGACAGCTTGAACACTGAAGCTTTCTTT; j_call: TRBJ1-1; clone_size: many; v_call: TRBV7-9; d_call: -
cdr3_aa: CASSLGQGAWSYTEAFF; cdr3_nt: TGTGCCAGCAGCTTGGGACAGGGGGCATGGTCGTACACTGAAGCTTTCTTT; j_call: TRBJ1-1; clone_size: many; v_call: TRBV5-1; d_call: TRBD1
cdr3_aa: CASSQTGSTQYF; cdr3_nt: TGTGCCAGCAGTCAAACAGGTTCTACGCAGTATTTT; j_call: TRBJ2-3; clone_size: few; v_call: TRBV7-9; d_call: -
cdr3_aa: CASSLLNPYEQYF; cdr3_nt: TGTGCCAGCAGTTTACTTAACCCCTACGAGCAGTACTTC; j_call: TRBJ2-7; clone_size: few; v_call: TRBV13; d_call: -
cdr3_aa: CASSIVSRNIYGYTF; cdr3_nt: TGTGCCAGTAGTATAGTCAGCAGGAACATCTATGGCTACACCTTC; j_call: TRBJ1-2; clone_size: -; v_call: TRBV19; d_call: -
cdr3_aa: CASSPGTGVNQPQHF; cdr3_nt: TGTGCCAGCAGCCCCGGGACAGGGGTTAATCAGCCCCAGCATTTT; j_call: TRBJ1-5; clone_size: -; v_call: TRBV6-1; d_call: TRBD1
cdr3_aa: CSARAGTNYGYTF; cdr3_nt: TGCAGTGCTAGAGCGGGAACTAACTATGGCTACACCTTC; j_call: TRBJ1-2; clone_size: many; v_call: TRBV20-1; d_call: -
cdr3_aa: CASRTSRATDGANVLTF; cdr3_nt: TGTGCCAGCAGGACTAGCCGGGCGACTGATGGGGCCAACGTCCTGACTTTC; j_call: TRBJ2-6; clone_size: few; v_call: TRBV6-1; d_call: TRBD2
cdr3_aa: CASSDPPHRVNTEAFF; cdr3_nt: TGTGCCAGTAGTGACCCTCCTCACAGGGTAAACACTGAAGCTTTCTTT; j_call: TRBJ1-1; clone_size: many; v_call: TRBV19; d_call: -
cdr3_aa: CASSLALGTASQETQYF; cdr3_nt: TGTGCCAGCAGTTTAGCGCTCGGGACAGCCTCCCAAGAGACCCAGTACTTC; j_call: TRBJ2-5; clone_size: many; v_call: TRBV12-3/TRBV12-4; d_call: TRBD1